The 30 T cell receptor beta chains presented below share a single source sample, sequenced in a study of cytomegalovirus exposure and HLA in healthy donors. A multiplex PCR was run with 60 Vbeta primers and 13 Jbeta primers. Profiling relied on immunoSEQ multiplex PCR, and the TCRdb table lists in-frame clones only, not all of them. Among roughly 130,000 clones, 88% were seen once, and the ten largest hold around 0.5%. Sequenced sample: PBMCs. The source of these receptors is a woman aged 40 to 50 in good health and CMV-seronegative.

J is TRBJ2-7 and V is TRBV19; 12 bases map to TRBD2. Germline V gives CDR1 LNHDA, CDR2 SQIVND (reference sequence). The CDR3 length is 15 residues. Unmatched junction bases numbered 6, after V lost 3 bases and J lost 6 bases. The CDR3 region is CASSIQTSGSGEQYF. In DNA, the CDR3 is TGTGCCAGTAGTATCCAGACTAGCGGGAGTGGCGAGCAGTACTTC. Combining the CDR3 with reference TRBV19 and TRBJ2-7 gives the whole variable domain DGGITQSPKYLFRKEGQNVTLSCEQNLNHDAMYWYRQDPGQGLRLIYYSQIVNDFQKGDIAEGYSVSREKKESFPLTVTSAQKNPTAFYLCASSIQTSGSGEQYFGPGTRLTVT.

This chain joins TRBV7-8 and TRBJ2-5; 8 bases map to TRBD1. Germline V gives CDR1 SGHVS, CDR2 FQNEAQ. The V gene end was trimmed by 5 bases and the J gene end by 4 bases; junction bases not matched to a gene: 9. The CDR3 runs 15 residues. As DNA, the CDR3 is TGTGCCAGCAGCATCATTCAGGGGGCGGGAGAGACCCAGTACTTC. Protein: CASSIIQGAGETQYF. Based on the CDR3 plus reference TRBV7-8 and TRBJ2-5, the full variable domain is GAGVSQSPRYKVAKRGQDVALRCDPISGHVSLFWYQQALGQGPEFLTYFQNEAQLDKSGLPSDRFFAERPEGSVSTLKIQRTQQEDSAVYLCASSIIQGAGETQYFGPGTRLLVL.

CDR3 coding DNA: TGTGCCAGCTTAGACCCGGGGGGGAACACTGAAGCTTTCTTT. Amino acid sequence: CASLDPGGNTEAFF. The genes are TRBV6-5 and TRBJ1-1; a weak D match, TRBD1 (5 bases). CDR3 size: 14 residues. V lost 8 bases and J 1 base, leaving 14 bases between the germline ends. CDR1 is MNHEY, CDR2 SVGAGI, per germline.

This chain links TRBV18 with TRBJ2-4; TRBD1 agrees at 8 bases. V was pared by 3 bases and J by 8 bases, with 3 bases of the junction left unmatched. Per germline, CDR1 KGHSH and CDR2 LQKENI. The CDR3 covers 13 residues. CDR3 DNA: TGTGCCAGCTCACCCGACAGGGGTGACATTCAGTACTTC. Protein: CASSPDRGDIQYF.

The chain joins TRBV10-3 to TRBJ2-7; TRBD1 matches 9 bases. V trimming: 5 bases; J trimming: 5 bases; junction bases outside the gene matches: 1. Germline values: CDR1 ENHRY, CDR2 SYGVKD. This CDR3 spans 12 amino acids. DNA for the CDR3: TGTGCCATCAGTACAGGGGGCGACGAGCAGTACTTC. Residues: CAISTGGDEQYF.

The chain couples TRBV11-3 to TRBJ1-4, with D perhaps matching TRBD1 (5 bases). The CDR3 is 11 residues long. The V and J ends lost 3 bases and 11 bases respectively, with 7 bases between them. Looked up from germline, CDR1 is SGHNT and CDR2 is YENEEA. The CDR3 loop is CASSFGGKLFF. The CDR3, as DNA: TGTGCCAGCAGCTTCGGGGGGAAACTGTTTTTT.

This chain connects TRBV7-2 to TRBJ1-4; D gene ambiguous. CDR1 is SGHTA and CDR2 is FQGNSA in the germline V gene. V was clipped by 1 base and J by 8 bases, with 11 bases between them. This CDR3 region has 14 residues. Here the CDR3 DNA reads TGTGCCAGCAGCTTAGATGGAACAGTCGAAAAACTGTTTTTT. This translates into CASSLDGTVEKLFF. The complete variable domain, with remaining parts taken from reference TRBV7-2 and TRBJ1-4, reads GAGVSQSPSNKVTEKGKDVELRCDPISGHTALYWYRQSLGQGLEFLIYFQGNSAPDKSGLPSDRFSAERTGGSVSTLTIQRTQQEDSAVYLCASSLDGTVEKLFFGSGTQLSVL.

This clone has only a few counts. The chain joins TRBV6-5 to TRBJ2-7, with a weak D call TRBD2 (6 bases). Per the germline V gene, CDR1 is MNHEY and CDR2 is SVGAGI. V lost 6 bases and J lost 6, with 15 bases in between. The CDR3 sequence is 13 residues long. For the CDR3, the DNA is TGTGCCAGCAGCCGACTAGGTCCCCCCGAGCAGTACTTC. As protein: CASSRLGPPEQYF.

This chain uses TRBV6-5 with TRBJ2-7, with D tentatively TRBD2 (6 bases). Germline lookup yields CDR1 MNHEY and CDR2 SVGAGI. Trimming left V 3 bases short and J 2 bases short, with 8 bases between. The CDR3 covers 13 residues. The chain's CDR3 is CASSYSGTYEQYF. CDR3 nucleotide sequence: TGTGCCAGCAGTTATAGCGGAACCTACGAGCAGTACTTC.

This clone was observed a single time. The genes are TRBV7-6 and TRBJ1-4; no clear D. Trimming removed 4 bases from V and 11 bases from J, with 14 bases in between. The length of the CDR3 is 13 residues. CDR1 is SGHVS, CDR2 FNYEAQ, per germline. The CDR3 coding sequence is TGTGCCAGCAGCTCCTACGACACCCCCAAACTGTTTTTT. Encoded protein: CASSSYDTPKLFF.

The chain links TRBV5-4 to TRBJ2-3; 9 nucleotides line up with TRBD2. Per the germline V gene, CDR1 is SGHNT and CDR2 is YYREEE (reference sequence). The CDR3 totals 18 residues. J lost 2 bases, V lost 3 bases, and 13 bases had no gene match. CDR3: CASSSSRSGRWVTDTQYF. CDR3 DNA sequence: TGTGCCAGCAGCTCAAGCCGGAGCGGGAGGTGGGTCACAGATACGCAGTATTTT.

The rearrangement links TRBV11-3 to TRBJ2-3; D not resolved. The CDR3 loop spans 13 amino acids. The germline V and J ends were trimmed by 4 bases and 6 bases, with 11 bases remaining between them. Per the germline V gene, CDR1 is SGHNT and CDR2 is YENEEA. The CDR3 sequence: CASSSRLSDTQYF. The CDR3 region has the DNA TGTGCCAGCAGCTCCCGACTGTCGGATACGCAGTATTTT.

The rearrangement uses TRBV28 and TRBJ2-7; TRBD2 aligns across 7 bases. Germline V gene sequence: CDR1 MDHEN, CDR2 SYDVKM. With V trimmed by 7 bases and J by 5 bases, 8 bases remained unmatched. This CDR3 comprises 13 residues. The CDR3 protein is CASNRGVPNEQYF. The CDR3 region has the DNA TGTGCCAGCAACCGGGGGGTCCCTAACGAGCAGTACTTC.

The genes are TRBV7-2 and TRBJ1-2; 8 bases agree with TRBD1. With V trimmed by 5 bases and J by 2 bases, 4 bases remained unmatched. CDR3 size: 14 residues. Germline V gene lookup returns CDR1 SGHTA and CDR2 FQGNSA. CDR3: CASSAQGANYGYTF. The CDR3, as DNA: TGTGCCAGCAGCGCGCAGGGGGCGAACTATGGCTACACCTTC.

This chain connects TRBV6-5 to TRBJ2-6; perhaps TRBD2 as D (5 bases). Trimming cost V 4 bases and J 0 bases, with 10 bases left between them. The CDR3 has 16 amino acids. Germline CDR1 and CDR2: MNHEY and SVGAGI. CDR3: CASSSGISSGANVLTF. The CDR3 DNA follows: TGTGCCAGCAGTTCGGGAATAAGCTCTGGGGCCAACGTCCTGACTTTC.

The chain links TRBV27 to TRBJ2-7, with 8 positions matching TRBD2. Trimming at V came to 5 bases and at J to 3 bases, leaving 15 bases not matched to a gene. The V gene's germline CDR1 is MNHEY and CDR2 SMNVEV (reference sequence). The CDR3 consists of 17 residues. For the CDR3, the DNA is TGTGCCAGCAGTATCAGAGCCCTCACTAGCGGAGACTACGAGCAGTACTTC. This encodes CASSIRALTSGDYEQYF.

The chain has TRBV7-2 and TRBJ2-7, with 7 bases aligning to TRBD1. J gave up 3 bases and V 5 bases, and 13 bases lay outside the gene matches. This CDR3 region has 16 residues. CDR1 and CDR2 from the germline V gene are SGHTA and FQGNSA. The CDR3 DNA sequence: TGTGCCAGCAGCCGCGTTAGTGCAGGGGGATACTACGAGCAGTACTTC. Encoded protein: CASSRVSAGGYYEQYF.

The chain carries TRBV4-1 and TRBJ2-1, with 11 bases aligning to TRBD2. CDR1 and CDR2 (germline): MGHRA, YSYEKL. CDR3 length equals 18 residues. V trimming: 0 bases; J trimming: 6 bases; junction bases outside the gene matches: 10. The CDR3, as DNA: TGCGCCAGCAGCCAAGATCGGGGGTTGACTAGCGGGATCAATGAGCAGTTCTTC. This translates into CASSQDRGLTSGINEQFF.

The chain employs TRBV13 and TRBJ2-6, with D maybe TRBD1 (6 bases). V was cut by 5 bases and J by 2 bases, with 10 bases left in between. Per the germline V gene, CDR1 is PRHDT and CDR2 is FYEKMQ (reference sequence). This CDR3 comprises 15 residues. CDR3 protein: CASSLQGTGANVLTF. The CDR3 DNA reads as TGTGCCAGCAGCCTACAGGGTACTGGGGCCAACGTCCTGACTTTC.

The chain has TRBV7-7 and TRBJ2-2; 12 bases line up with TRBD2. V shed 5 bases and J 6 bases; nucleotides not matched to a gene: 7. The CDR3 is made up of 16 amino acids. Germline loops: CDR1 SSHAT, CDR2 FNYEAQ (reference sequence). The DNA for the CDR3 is TGTGCCAGCAGCCTCCTAGCGGGAGGGGAAGCCGGGGAGCTGTTTTTT. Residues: CASSLLAGGEAGELFF.

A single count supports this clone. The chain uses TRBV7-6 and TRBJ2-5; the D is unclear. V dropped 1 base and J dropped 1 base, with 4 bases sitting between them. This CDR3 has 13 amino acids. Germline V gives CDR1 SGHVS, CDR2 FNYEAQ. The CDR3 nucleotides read TGTGCCAGCAGCTTAGGGCCCCAAGAGACCCAGTACTTC. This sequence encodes CASSLGPQETQYF. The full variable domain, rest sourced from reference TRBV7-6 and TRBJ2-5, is GAGVSQSPRYKVTKRGQDVALRCDPISGHVSLYWYRQALGQGPEFLTYFNYEAQQDKSGLPNDRFSAERPEGSISTLTIQRTEQRDSAMYRCASSLGPQETQYFGPGTRLLVL.

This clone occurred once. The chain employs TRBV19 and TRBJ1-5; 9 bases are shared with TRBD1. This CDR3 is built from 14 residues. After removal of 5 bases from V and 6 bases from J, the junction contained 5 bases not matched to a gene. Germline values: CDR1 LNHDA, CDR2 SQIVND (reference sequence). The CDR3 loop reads CASSWGQGSQPQHF. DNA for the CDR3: TGTGCCAGTAGTTGGGGACAGGGTAGTCAGCCCCAGCATTTT.

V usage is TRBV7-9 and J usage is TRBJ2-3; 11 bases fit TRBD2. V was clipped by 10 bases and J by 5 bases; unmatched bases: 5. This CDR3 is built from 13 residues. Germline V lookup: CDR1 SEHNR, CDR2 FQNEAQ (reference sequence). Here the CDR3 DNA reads TGTGCCATACTAGCGGGAGAGGGAGATACGCAGTATTTT. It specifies CAILAGEGDTQYF.

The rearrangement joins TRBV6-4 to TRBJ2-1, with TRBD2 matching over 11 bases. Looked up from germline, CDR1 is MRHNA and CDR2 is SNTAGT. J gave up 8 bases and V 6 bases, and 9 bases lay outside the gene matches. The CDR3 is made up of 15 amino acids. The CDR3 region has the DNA TGTGCCAGCAGCAAACTAGCGGGAGTAAACGATGAGCAGTTCTTC. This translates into CASSKLAGVNDEQFF.

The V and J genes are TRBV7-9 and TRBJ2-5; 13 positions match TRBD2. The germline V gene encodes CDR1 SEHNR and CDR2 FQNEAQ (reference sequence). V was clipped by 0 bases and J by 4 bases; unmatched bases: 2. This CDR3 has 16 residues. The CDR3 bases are TGTGCCAGCAGCTTAGCGGGACTAGCGGGATTAGAGACCCAGTACTTC. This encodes CASSLAGLAGLETQYF. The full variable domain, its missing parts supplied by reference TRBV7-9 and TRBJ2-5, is DTGVSQNPRHKITKRGQNVTFRCDPISEHNRLYWYRQTLGQGPEFLTYFQNEAQLEKSRLLSDRFSAERPKGSFSTLEIQRTEQGDSAMYLCASSLAGLAGLETQYFGPGTRLLVL.

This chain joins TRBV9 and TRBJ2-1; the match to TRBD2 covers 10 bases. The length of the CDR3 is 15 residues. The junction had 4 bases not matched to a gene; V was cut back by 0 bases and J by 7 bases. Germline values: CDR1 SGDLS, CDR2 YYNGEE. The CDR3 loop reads CASSVGLAGKNEQFF. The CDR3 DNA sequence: TGTGCCAGCAGCGTAGGACTAGCGGGCAAAAATGAGCAGTTCTTC. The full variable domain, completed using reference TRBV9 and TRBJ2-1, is DSGVTQTPKHLITATGQRVTLRCSPRSGDLSVYWYQQSLDQGLQFLIQYYNGEERAKGNILERFSAQQFPDLHSELNLSSLELGDSALYFCASSVGLAGKNEQFFGPGTRLTVL.

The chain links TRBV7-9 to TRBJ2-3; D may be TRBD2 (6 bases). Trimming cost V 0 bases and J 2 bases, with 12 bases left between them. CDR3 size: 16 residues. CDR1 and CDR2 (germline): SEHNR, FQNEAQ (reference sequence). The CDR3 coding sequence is TGTGCCAGCAGCTTAGCGCCCTCTAGCGACACAGATACGCAGTATTTT. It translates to CASSLAPSSDTDTQYF. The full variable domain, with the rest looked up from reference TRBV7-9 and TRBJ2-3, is DTGVSQNPRHKITKRGQNVTFRCDPISEHNRLYWYRQTLGQGPEFLTYFQNEAQLEKSRLLSDRFSAERPKGSFSTLEIQRTEQGDSAMYLCASSLAPSSDTDTQYFGPGTRLTVL.

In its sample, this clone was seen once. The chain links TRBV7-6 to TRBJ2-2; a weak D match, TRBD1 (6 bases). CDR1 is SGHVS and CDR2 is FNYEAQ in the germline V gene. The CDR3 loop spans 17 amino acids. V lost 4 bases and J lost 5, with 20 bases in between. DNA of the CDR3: TGTGCCAGCAGCTCCGACGCCGGACAGTCAAATACCGGGGAGCTGTTTTTT. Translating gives CASSSDAGQSNTGELFF.

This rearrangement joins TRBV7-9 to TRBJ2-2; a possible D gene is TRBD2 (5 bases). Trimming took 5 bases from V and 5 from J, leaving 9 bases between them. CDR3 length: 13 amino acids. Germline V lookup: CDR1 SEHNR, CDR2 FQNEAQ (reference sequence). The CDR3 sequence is CASSPGITGELFF. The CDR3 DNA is TGTGCCAGCAGCCCCGGGATTACCGGGGAGCTGTTTTTT.

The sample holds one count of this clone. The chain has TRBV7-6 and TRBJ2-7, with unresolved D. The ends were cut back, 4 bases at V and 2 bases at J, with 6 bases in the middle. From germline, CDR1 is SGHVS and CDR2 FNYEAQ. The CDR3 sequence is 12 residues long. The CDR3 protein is CASSSRAYEQYF. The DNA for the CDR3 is TGTGCCAGCAGCTCCCGGGCCTACGAGCAGTACTTC.